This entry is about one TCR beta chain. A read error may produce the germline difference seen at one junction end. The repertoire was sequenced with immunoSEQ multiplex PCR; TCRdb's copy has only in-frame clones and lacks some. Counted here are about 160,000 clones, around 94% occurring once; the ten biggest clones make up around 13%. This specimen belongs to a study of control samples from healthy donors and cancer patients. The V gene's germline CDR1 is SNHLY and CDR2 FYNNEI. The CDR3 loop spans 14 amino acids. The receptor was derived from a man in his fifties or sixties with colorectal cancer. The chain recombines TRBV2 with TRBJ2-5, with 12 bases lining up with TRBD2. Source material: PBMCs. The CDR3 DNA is TGTGCCAGCAGTGAAGCGACTAGCGGGGGCCGCGGGAACTTC. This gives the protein CASSEATSGGRGNF.